A selection of T cell receptor beta chains follows, all from one sample in a study of T-cell reconstitution after alpha-beta-depleted transplantation in children. TCRdb recomputed calls from the PCR reads with MiXCR, one row per CDR3 protein. Found here are around 78,000 distinct CDR3 sequences, approximately 7.3% of them singletons; the top ten hold approximately 2.4%. Source: PBMCs from the stem cell graft donor, taken from the stem cell graft. The receptors come from a human donor who donated a stem cell graft to a child with acute lymphoblastic leukemia. CDR3s leave out the opening cysteine and the closing phenylalanine or tryptophan.

j_call v_call cdr3_aa
TRBJ2-7 TRBV29-1 SVVGGDSYEQY
TRBJ1-1 TRBV5-1 ASSLNMNTEAF
TRBJ1-1 TRBV5-1 ASSTGQGARMWSEAF
TRBJ2-7 TRBV12-3/TRBV12-4 ASGLYREQY
TRBJ2-7 TRBV7-2 ASRPRGGVSYEQY
TRBJ2-1 TRBV20-1 SASTGINLNEQF
TRBJ1-5 TRBV27 ASSFRAGLNQPQH
TRBJ2-5 TRBV29-1 SVETGGSRKTQY
TRBJ2-5 TRBV11-2 ASSFRVGEETQY
TRBJ1-1 TRBV20-1 SATRVDTEAF
TRBJ1-1 TRBV5-1 ASSWRDQNTEAF
TRBJ2-5 TRBV7-2 ASSGDDTRGETQY
TRBJ1-2 TRBV7-8 ASSTGQGAEGYT
TRBJ2-1 TRBV7-2 ASSSGQGLAGVSYNEQF
TRBJ2-3 TRBV20-1 SAPTSTGTDTQY
TRBJ2-6 TRBV29-1 SVVKAGANVLT
TRBJ2-1 TRBV6-7 ASSYAGTPRGF
TRBJ2-7 TRBV12-3/TRBV12-4 ASSRGGQYYEQY